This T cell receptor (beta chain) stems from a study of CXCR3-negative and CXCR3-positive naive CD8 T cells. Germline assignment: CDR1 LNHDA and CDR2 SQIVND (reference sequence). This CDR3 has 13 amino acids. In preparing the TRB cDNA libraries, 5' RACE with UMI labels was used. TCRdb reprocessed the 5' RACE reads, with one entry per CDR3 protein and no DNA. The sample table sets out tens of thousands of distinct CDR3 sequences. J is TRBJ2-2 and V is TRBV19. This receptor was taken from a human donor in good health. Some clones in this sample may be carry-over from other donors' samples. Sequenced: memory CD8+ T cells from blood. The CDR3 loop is CASSMSLTGELFF.